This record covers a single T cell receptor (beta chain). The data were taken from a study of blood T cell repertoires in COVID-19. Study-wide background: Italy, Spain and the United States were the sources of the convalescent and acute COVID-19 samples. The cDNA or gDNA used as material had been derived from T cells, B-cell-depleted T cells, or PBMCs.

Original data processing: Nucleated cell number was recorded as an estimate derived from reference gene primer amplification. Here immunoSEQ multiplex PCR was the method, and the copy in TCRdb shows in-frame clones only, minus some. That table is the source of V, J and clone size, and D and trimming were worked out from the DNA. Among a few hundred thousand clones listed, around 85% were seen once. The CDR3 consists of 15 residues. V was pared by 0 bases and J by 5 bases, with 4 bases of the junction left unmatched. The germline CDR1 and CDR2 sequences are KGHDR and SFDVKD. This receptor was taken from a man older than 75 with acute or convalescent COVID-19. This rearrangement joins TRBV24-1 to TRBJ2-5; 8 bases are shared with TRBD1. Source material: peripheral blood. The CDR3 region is CATSDLPGGSETQYF. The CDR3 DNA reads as TGTGCCACCAGTGATTTGCCAGGGGGCTCGGAGACCCAGTACTTC.